This T cell receptor (beta chain) was identified in a study of beta chain features in type 1 diabetes. Study results and caveats: TCRB CDR3s from Type 1 diabetes patients were moderately but significantly shorter in all four CD4+ subsets.

The isolated RNA, all of it, was reverse transcribed, so expressed TCRB transcripts were what got sequenced. Measured with immunoSEQ multiplex PCR; TCRdb has only the in-frame clones, and not every one. The table has a few hundred thousand clones, about 15% seen once. On this clone itself: What it binds is unknown.

The specimen sequenced was naive CD4+ T cells from blood. This TCR came from a man younger than 45 with type 1 diabetes.

The CDR3 DNA sequence: TGTGCCAGCAGCGTAAGTGTTGAGACAGATTACTACGAGCAGTACTTC. Its protein is CASSVSVETDYYEQYF. This chain links TRBV9 with TRBJ2-7, with D possibly matching TRBD1 (5 bases). V lost 1 base and J 3 bases, leaving 17 bases between the germline ends. The CDR3 covers 16 residues. Germline CDR1 SGDLS, CDR2 YYNGEE.